This TCR beta chain was observed in a study of T-cell memory formation after mild COVID-19. Study context: TCR clusters mostly belonged to single donors.

CDR1 is LGHDT, CDR2 YNNKEL, per germline (reference sequence). The CDR3 is 12 residues long. Between the trimmed V and J ends, which lost 6 bases and 4 bases, there was a span of 8 bases. TCRdb called the 5' RACE reads again in MiXCR, with one record for every CDR3 protein. Of fewer than 250,000 distinct CDR3 sequences listed, 18% are singletons. General study findings and limits: Specificity for SARS-CoV-2 was not confirmed among the second-wave clones peaking on day 37. Memory cells collected pre-infection included some clones that later responded, suggesting cross-reactive memory joined. The CD4+ clones that contracted clustered mainly within CM and EM, and the CD8+ clones concentrated in EMRA.

As regards this clonotype: Its antigen is unknown. Being one base from a much bigger clone, this may be a read error.

This TCR derives from an adult woman who had mild COVID-19 (a few samples of this study predate the infection). Cell type and time point are not known. This chain links TRBV3-1 with TRBJ2-3; no clear D gene. Sequencing input: PBMCs or a T cell subset sorted from them (not recorded which). The CDR3 sequence: CASRPSADTQYF. In DNA, the CDR3 is TGTGCCAGCAGACCCTCTGCAGATACGCAGTATTTT.